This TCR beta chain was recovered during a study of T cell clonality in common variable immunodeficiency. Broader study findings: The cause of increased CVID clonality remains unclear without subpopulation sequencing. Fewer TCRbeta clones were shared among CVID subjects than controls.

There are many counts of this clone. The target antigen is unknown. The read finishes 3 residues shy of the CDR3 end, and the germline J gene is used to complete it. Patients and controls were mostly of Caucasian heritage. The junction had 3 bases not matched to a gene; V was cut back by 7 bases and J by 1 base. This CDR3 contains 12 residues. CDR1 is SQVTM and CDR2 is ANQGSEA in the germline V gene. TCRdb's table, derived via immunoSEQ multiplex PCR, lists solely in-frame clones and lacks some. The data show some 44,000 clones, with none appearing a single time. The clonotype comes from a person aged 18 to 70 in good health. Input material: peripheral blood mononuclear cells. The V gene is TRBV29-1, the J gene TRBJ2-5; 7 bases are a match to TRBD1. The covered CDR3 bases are TGCAGCGCAAGACAGGGCCAAGAGACC. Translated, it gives CSARQGQET. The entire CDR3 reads CSARQGQETQYF. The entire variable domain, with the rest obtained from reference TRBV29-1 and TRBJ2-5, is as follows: SAVISQKPSRDICQRGTSLTIQCQVDSQVTMMFWYRQQPGQSLTLIATANQGSEATYESGFVIDKFPISRPNLTFSTLTVSNMSPEDSSIYLCSARQGQETQYFGPGTRLLVL.